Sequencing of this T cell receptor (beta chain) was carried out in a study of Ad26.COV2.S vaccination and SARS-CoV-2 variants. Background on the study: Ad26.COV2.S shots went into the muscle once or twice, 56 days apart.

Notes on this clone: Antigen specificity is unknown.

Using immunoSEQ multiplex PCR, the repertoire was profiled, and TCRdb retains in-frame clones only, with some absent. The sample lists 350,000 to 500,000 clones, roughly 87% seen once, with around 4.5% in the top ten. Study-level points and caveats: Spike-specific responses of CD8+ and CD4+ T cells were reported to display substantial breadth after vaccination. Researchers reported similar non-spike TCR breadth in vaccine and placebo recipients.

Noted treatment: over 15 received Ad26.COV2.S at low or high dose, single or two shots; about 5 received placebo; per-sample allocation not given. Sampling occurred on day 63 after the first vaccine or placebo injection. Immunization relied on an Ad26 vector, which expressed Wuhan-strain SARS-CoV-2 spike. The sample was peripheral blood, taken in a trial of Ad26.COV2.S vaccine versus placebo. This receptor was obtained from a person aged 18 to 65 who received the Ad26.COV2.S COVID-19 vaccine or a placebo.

Here the CDR3 DNA reads TGTGCCATCAGTGAAAGAAGGGAAACAGATACGCAGTATTTT. This translates into CAISERRETDTQYF. This sequence joins TRBV10-3 and TRBJ2-3; no firm D call. Germline CDR1 ENHRY, CDR2 SYGVKD. This CDR3 is built from 14 residues. The V end lost 3 bases, the J end lost 3 bases, and 10 bases lay between the germline ends.